In its sample, the clone carrying this T cell receptor beta chain was seen many times. Its target is unknown. Amplification by 5'RACE using constant-segment primers produced TCR alpha and TCR beta cDNA libraries that carried sample barcodes and UMIs. Using its own MiXCR run on the 5' RACE reads, TCRdb lists one record per CDR3 protein. Among about 420,000 distinct CDR3 sequences listed, around 22% were seen once. The CDR3 consists of 16 residues. V lost 4 bases, J lost 0 bases, and 11 bases lay in between. CDR1 is SGHRS and CDR2 is YFSETQ in the germline V gene. These data originate in a study of T-cell memory formation after mild COVID-19. Study findings and constraints: Of the contracting clones, CD4+ ones lay mainly in CM and EM, and CD8+ ones in EMRA. From day 15 to 85, contracting clones were balanced between CD4 and CD8, whereas later expanders leaned toward CD4+.

The clonotype was recovered from an adult woman who had mild COVID-19 (a few samples of this study predate the infection). Cell type and time point are not known. The rearrangement links TRBV5-1 to TRBJ2-6; D not certain. Material: PBMCs or a T cell subset sorted from them (not recorded which). CDR3 DNA sequence: TGCGCCAGCAGCCCCGGGTCCACCTCTGGGGCCAACGTCCTGACTTTC. It translates to CASSPGSTSGANVLTF.